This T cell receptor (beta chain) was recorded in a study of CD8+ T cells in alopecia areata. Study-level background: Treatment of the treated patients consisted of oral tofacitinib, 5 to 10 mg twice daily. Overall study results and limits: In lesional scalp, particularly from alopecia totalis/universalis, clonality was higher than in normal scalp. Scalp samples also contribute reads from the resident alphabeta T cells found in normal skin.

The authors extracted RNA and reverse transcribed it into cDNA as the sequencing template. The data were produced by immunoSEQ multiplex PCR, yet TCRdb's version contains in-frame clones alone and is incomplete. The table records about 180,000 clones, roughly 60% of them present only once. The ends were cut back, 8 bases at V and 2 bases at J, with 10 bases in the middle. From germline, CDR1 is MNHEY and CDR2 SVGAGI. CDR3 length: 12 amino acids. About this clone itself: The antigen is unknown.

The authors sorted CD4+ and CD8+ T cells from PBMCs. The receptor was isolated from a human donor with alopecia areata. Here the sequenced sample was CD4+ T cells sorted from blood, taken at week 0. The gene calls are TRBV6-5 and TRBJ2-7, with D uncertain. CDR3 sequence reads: CASGLTTYEQYF. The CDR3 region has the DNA TGTGCCAGCGGCCTAACAACCTACGAGCAGTACTTC.